This T cell receptor (beta chain) appears in the sequencing data of a study of T-cell reconstitution after alpha-beta-depleted transplantation in children (dated by TCRdb to about 2016). Study-level background: T-cell immune reconstitution after TCRalphabeta/CD19-depleted allogeneic hematopoietic cell transplantation in children was quantitatively tracked in the study by means of TCR repertoire profiling.

The library was generated by PCR. Sequencing was carried out with an Illumina HiSeq 2500. TCR library preparation used molecular barcoding, with unique molecular identifiers applied to normalize quantification of the TCRbeta repertoire. TCRdb reworked the public reads: Q25 trimming with fastp, MiXCR clone assembly, productive beta chains retained. Rows merge per CDR3 protein into single entries with the most common DNA and genes. This sample is represented by about 980,000 distinct CDR3 sequences; 25% to 35% of them were singletons. The top ten clones comprise over 25% of the sample. As concerns this clonotype: Its antigen specificity is not known. Nothing much larger sits one base from this clone, and base qualities are not available.

Trimmed from V: 4 bases; trimmed from J: 2 bases; junction bases lacking a gene match: 16. From cysteine to phenylalanine, the CDR3 is 18 amino acids long. Only the CDR3 portion is preserved as DNA: 54 bases, with reading frame beginning at the first base. The germline V gene provides CDR1 LGHNA and CDR2 YSLEER. The sample's treatment or condition, from its label and the paper: allogeneic hematopoietic cell transplantation with graft depleted of TCRalphabeta T cells and CD19 B cells. The transplant recipients were children given TCRalphabeta/CD19-depleted allogeneic hematopoietic cell grafts. What the research found in general, with its limitations: The apparently early alphabetaT-cell count recovery about two months after transplant was reportedly dependent on only several hundred rapidly expanded clones derived from non-depleted graft cells. In some patients, high TCRbeta diversity at day 60 was attributed to recipient T cells and intrathymic progenitors that had survived conditioning. Hyperexpanded clone frequencies declined over subsequent months; after one year, T-cell counts and TCRbeta diversity were mostly attributed to newly produced T cells.

The chain joins TRBV4-3 to TRBJ1-2; 7 middle bases align to TRBD1. The sequenced sample was PBMCs, mostly from graft donor cells, obtained 360 days after TCRalphabeta/CD19-depleted stem cell transplant. This TCR was recovered from a boy under three years old who had a stem cell transplant for SCID, so the T cells may come from the graft donor. The sequence in DNA is TGCGCCAGCAGCCCTCACGAGGTGCGACAGGGTGAGAACTATGGCTACACCTTC. This yields the protein CASSPHEVRQGENYGYTF.